One and the same sample provided the 30 T cell receptor beta chains below, sequenced in a study of blood T cell repertoires in COVID-19. Sequencing was performed with immunoSEQ multiplex PCR; in TCRdb, only in-frame clones are kept and a portion is missing. The data contain roughly 200,000 clones, around 87% of them singletons. The sample consisted of PBMCs or T cells enriched from blood (not recorded which). These receptors all come from a woman aged 25 to 39 who had recovered from COVID-19.

The chain combines TRBV5-6 with TRBJ1-6; TRBD1 matches at 7 bases. The CDR3 totals 14 residues. After removal of 2 bases from V and 10 bases from J, the junction contained 6 bases not matched to a gene. Germline CDR1 SGHDT, CDR2 YYEEEE. This chain's CDR3 is CASSLTGVWSPLHF. In DNA form, the CDR3 reads TGTGCCAGCAGCTTAACAGGGGTCTGGTCACCCCTCCACTTT. Drawing the rest from reference TRBV5-6 and TRBJ1-6, the complete variable domain is DAGVTQSPTHLIKTRGQQVTLRCSPKSGHDTVSWYQQALGQGPQFIFQYYEEEERQRGNFPDRFSGHQFPNYSSELNVNALLLGDSALYLCASSLTGVWSPLHFGNGTRLTVT.

CDR3 nucleotides: TGTGCCAGCAGCTTTGATCGGTACGAGCAGTACTTC. It yields the protein CASSFDRYEQYF. V and J are TRBV11-1 and TRBJ2-7; D uncertain. The CDR3 runs to 12 residues. The germline CDR1 and CDR2 sequences are SGHAT and FQDESV (reference sequence). Trimming removed 3 bases at V and 4 bases at J, with 7 bases between.

The CDR3 reads CASSSWTSSGNEQFF. CDR3 nucleotide sequence: TGTGCCAGTAGTTCGTGGACTAGCTCAGGCAATGAGCAGTTCTTC. The rearrangement uses TRBV19 and TRBJ2-1, with 8 bases that match TRBD2. There are 15 residues in the CDR3. Per the germline V gene, CDR1 is LNHDA and CDR2 is SQIVND (reference sequence). J gave up 6 bases and V 5 bases, and 9 bases lay outside the gene matches.

The chain has TRBV3-1 (or the pseudogene TRBV3-2) and TRBJ1-1, with D possibly TRBD1 on 5 matching bases. V lost 3 bases to trimming and J lost 8 bases, with 13 bases between them. The CDR3 totals 13 residues. Germline CDR1 reads LGHDT; CDR2 reads YNNKEL (reference sequence). This CDR3 reads CASSHIEGREAFF. CDR3 nucleotide sequence: TGTGCCAGCAGCCACATCGAGGGGAGGGAAGCTTTCTTT.

This clone has just a few counts. The J gene is TRBJ2-7, the V gene TRBV11-2; TRBD1 might be the D (5 bases). The CDR3 totals 13 residues. Between the trimmed V and J ends, which lost 4 bases and 3 bases, there was a span of 10 bases. CDR1 and CDR2 (germline): SGHAT, FQNNGV. The CDR3 DNA reads TGTGCCAGCAGCTCTGACAGATTCTACGAGCAGTACTTC. Translating gives CASSSDRFYEQYF.

Remarks on this clone: A read error is possible here, since a much larger clone lies one base away. This sample also contains other DNA sequences that code for the same CDR3. CDR3 nucleotide sequence: TGTGCCAGCAGTACCGGGACAGAAAATCAGCCCCAGCATTTT. Residues: CASSTGTENQPQHF. The chain uses TRBV27 and TRBJ1-5; TRBD1 matches 7 bases. The ends lost 5 bases at V and 4 bases at J; junction bases unmatched: 5. The germline V gene has CDR1 MNHEY and CDR2 SMNVEV (reference sequence). The CDR3 sequence is 14 residues long.

The chain couples TRBV11-2 to TRBJ1-1; a weak D match, TRBD1 (6 bases). Germline CDR1 and CDR2: SGHAT and FQNNGV. V was pared by 0 bases and J by 1 base, with 9 bases between. The CDR3 length is 15 residues. The CDR3 DNA reads as TGTGCCAGCAGCTTAGATCTGGGGGCGAACACTGAAGCTTTCTTT. It yields the protein CASSLDLGANTEAFF.

The J gene is TRBJ1-3, the V gene TRBV7-9; 12 nucleotides line up with TRBD1. The CDR3 is 15 residues long. V trimming: 8 bases; J trimming: 7 bases; junction bases outside the gene matches: 9. The germline V gene has CDR1 SEHNR and CDR2 FQNEAQ (reference sequence). CDR3 nucleotide sequence: TGTGCCAGCGCGGGACAGGGGGCGATCGGGAACACCATATATTTT. Translating gives CASAGQGAIGNTIYF.

Remarks on this clone: Different DNA sequences within this sample yield the same CDR3. The chain joins TRBV5-1 to TRBJ1-5; 9 nucleotides agree with TRBD1. The CDR3 has 14 amino acids. Germline CDR1 and CDR2: SGHRS and YFSETQ. V shed 4 bases and J 5 bases; nucleotides not matched to a gene: 4. CDR3 sequence (DNA): TGCGCCAGCAGCCGACAGGGGGGAGATCAGCCCCAGCATTTT. Its translation is CASSRQGGDQPQHF.

The genes are TRBV10-3 and TRBJ1-2; a weak D match, TRBD1 (6 bases). This CDR3 has 14 residues. The V end was cut by 0 bases, the J end by 6 bases, with 11 bases between. Germline lookup yields CDR1 ENHRY and CDR2 SYGVKD. The CDR3 DNA follows: TGTGCCATCAGTGAGTCGATCAGGGGCCATGGCTACACCTTC. This encodes CAISESIRGHGYTF.

This clone was detected only a few times. The chain joins TRBV27 to TRBJ2-7; the D gene is possibly TRBD2 (6 bases). CDR1 is MNHEY, CDR2 SMNVEV, per germline (reference sequence). This CDR3 comprises 15 residues. Trimming removed 0 bases at V and 5 bases at J, with 14 bases between. CDR3 residues: CASSLSALAQNEQYF. Written as DNA, the CDR3 is TGTGCCAGCAGTTTATCGGCTCTAGCGCAAAACGAGCAGTACTTC.

The rearrangement links TRBV5-5 to TRBJ1-2; 8 positions agree with TRBD1. J was trimmed by 4 bases and V by 0 bases; bases with no gene match: 5. The CDR3 is 15 amino acids. Germline lookup yields CDR1 SGHKS and CDR2 YYEKEE (reference sequence). The CDR3 sequence: CASSLARDRSYGYTF. Here the CDR3 DNA reads TGTGCCAGCAGCTTGGCCCGGGACAGGTCCTATGGCTACACCTTC. Using reference TRBV5-5 and TRBJ1-2 for the parts outside the CDR3, the full variable domain is DAGVTQSPTHLIKTRGQQVTLRCSPISGHKSVSWYQQVLGQGPQFIFQYYEKEERGRGNFPDRFSARQFPNYSSELNVNALLLGDSALYLCASSLARDRSYGYTFGSGTRLTVV.

This chain joins TRBV5-4 and TRBJ2-3, with D tentatively TRBD2 (6 bases). Germline lookup yields CDR1 SGHNT and CDR2 YYREEE (reference sequence). The CDR3 length is 15 residues. V was cut by 0 bases and J by 2 bases, with 10 bases left in between. The CDR3 sequence is CASSLAGGITDTQYF. CDR3 in DNA: TGTGCCAGCAGCTTGGCCGGGGGTATCACAGATACGCAGTATTTT. Looking up the rest from reference TRBV5-4 and TRBJ2-3 gives the full variable domain: ETGVTQSPTHLIKTRGQQVTLRCSSQSGHNTVSWYQQALGQGPQFIFQYYREEENGRGNFPPRFSGLQFPNYSSELNVNALELDDSALYLCASSLAGGITDTQYFGPGTRLTVL.

The chain links TRBV7-8 to TRBJ2-3, with TRBD2 matching 14 bases. The CDR3 is 17 amino acids. Germline CDR1 reads SGHVS; CDR2 reads FQNEAQ. Trimming at V came to 5 bases and at J to 3 bases, leaving 7 bases not matched to a gene. This CDR3 reads CASSPGTSGGLTDTQYF. In nucleotides, the CDR3 is TGTGCCAGCAGCCCGGGGACTAGCGGGGGCTTGACAGATACGCAGTATTTT.

DNA of the CDR3: TGTGCCAGCAGCGTAGATGGGACAGGGGTCGAAGACACTGAAGCTTTCTTT. Amino acid sequence: CASSVDGTGVEDTEAFF. The genes are TRBV9 and TRBJ1-1; 10 bases line up with TRBD1. The CDR3 has 17 residues. V lost 0 bases, J lost 3 bases, and 8 bases stayed unmatched. Germline CDR1 and CDR2: SGDLS and YYNGEE.

The rearrangement links TRBV5-1 to TRBJ1-5, with D possibly matching TRBD1 (5 bases). The CDR3 runs 15 residues. Germline V gene data show CDR1 as SGHRS and CDR2 as YFSETQ. V was clipped by 1 base and J by 1 base, with 9 bases between them. The CDR3 bases are TGCGCCAGCAGCTTGCAGGGTATGAGCAATCAGCCCCAGCATTTT. Translating it yields CASSLQGMSNQPQHF.

This clone occurred a few times. J is TRBJ1-4 and V is TRBV28, with TRBD1 identical over 10 bases. There are 17 residues in the CDR3. Trimming at V came to 1 base and at J to 7 bases, leaving 9 bases not matched to a gene. Per the germline V gene, CDR1 is MDHEN and CDR2 is SYDVKM. The CDR3 bases are TGTGCCAGCAGTTTATTGACTCCGGGACAGGGGACTGAAAAACTGTTTTTT. As protein: CASSLLTPGQGTEKLFF.

The rearrangement links TRBV7-2 to TRBJ1-6; weak D call: TRBD1 (6 bases). V was pared by 5 bases and J by 14 bases, with 22 bases between. The CDR3 runs to 15 residues. Germline CDR1 SGHTA, CDR2 FQGNSA. CDR3 loop: CASSPRDILTSALHF. CDR3 bases: TGTGCCAGCAGCCCCCGGGACATCCTTACTTCGGCCCTCCACTTT.

The chain uses TRBV5-1 and TRBJ1-1; TRBD1 is a possible D gene (6 bases). The CDR3 totals 15 residues. Germline V gene lookup returns CDR1 SGHRS and CDR2 YFSETQ. The germline V and J ends were trimmed by 4 bases and 1 base, with 14 bases remaining between them. The CDR3 is CASSLQGHSNTEAFF. In DNA form, the CDR3 reads TGCGCCAGCAGCCTCCAGGGACACTCGAACACTGAAGCTTTCTTT.

The table lists this clone with many counts. The chain uses TRBV14 and TRBJ2-3, with TRBD2 as a possible D gene (6 bases). This CDR3 is built from 16 residues. CDR1 is SGHDN and CDR2 is FVKESK in the germline V gene. The V gene lost 0 bases and the J gene lost 4 bases, with 14 bases spanning the gap. In nucleotides, the CDR3 is TGTGCCAGCAGCCAAGAAGAGTGGGGCGGGGCAGATACGCAGTATTTT. Translated: CASSQEEWGGADTQYF.

The rearrangement links TRBV30 to TRBJ1-2, with D maybe TRBD1 (5 bases). The CDR3 covers 16 residues. Germline V gives CDR1 GTSNPN, CDR2 SVGIG (reference sequence). V was trimmed by 1 base and J by 2 bases, leaving 17 bases between them. For the CDR3, the DNA is TGTGCCTGGAGTGCCTTTGGGGCCCGGGCGAACTATGGCTACACCTTC. It encodes CAWSAFGARANYGYTF.

About this clone itself: Other nucleotide sequences from this sample produce the same CDR3. The chain has TRBV11-3 and TRBJ2-7; no clear D. Germline V gene lookup returns CDR1 SGHNT and CDR2 YENEEA. Trimming took 0 bases from V and 0 from J, leaving 3 bases between them. The CDR3 runs to 13 residues. The DNA of the CDR3 is TGTGCCAGCAGCTTAGAGAGCTCCTACGAGCAGTACTTC. Encoded protein: CASSLESSYEQYF.

V is TRBV29-1 and J is TRBJ2-1, with D possibly TRBD2 on 5 matching bases. Deletions cut 4 bases from V and 4 bases from J, with 11 bases between. Germline V gene sequence: CDR1 SQVTM, CDR2 ANQGSEA. The length of the CDR3 is 13 residues. The CDR3 sequence: CSVARLAYNEQFF. The CDR3 DNA sequence: TGCAGCGTTGCAAGGCTAGCTTACAATGAGCAGTTCTTC.

This chain uses TRBV4-2 with TRBJ1-2, with TRBD1 as a possible D gene (6 bases). CDR3 length: 12 amino acids. Deletions cut 5 bases from V and 8 bases from J, with 12 bases between. Germline V gene sequence: CDR1 LGHNA, CDR2 YNFKEQ. CDR3: CASSTRGGGYTF. CDR3 DNA: TGTGCCAGCAGCACCCGGGGGGGCGGCTACACCTTC.

The rearrangement joins TRBV4-1 to TRBJ1-4, with D perhaps TRBD1 (5 bases). This CDR3 contains 20 residues. V shed 0 bases and J shed 0 bases, with 20 bases lying between them. Germline V gene sequence: CDR1 MGHRA, CDR2 YSYEKL. As DNA, the CDR3 is TGCGCCAGCAGCCAAGATCCCAGGCAGGGCCAGCGTTCAACTAATGAAAAACTGTTTTTT. Translation gives CASSQDPRQGQRSTNEKLFF.

The V call is TRBV18, the J call TRBJ2-5, with 11 bases fitting TRBD1. V shed 3 bases and J 5 bases; nucleotides not matched to a gene: 5. The CDR3 covers 15 residues. CDR1 is KGHSH, CDR2 LQKENI, per germline. The CDR3 spells CASSPRTGGAETQYF. The CDR3 nucleotides read TGTGCCAGCTCACCCCGGACAGGGGGCGCGGAGACCCAGTACTTC.

V gene TRBV24-1 combines with J gene TRBJ2-1, with 7 bases lining up with TRBD2. The J segment lost 0 bases and the V segment lost 4 bases, leaving 8 bases of the junction unmatched. Germline CDR1 and CDR2: KGHDR and SFDVKD. The CDR3 covers 17 residues. CDR3 coding DNA: TGTGCCACCAGTGACATTACTAGCGCCAGCTCCTACAATGAGCAGTTCTTC. Translation: CATSDITSASSYNEQFF.

The CDR3 bases are TGCGCCAGCAGCTCCTCGTTGACTAGCCGTGGAACCGGGGAGCTGTTTTTT. Its translation: CASSSSLTSRGTGELFF. The chain employs TRBV5-1 and TRBJ2-2; TRBD2 matches 7 bases. V lost 3 bases to trimming and J lost 5 bases; unmatched junction nucleotides: 13. Germline CDR1 reads SGHRS; CDR2 reads YFSETQ. The CDR3 is made up of 17 amino acids.

This clone appeared a few times. The V gene is TRBV5-5, the J gene TRBJ1-2; D is uncertain. Germline loops: CDR1 SGHKS, CDR2 YYEKEE (reference sequence). The V end was cut by 0 bases, the J end by 0 bases, with 9 bases between. The CDR3 is 15 amino acids. CDR3 DNA sequence: TGTGCCAGCAGCTTGGGTCTAGCCCCTAACTATGGCTACACCTTC. It translates to CASSLGLAPNYGYTF.

V gene TRBV11-3 combines with J gene TRBJ2-1; a weak D match, TRBD2 (7 bases). CDR3 length equals 13 residues. Per the germline V gene, CDR1 is SGHNT and CDR2 is YENEEA. Trimming removed 2 bases at V and 8 bases at J, with 10 bases between. This CDR3 is CASSLRGGDEQFF. The CDR3 bases are TGTGCCAGCAGCTTACGAGGGGGGGATGAGCAGTTCTTC.